The present entry profiles one T cell receptor (beta chain) with its context. Germline trimming cut 0 bases from V and 6 bases from J; bases unmatched to any gene: 5. The CDR3 has 15 amino acids. Germline V gives CDR1 MNHEY, CDR2 SVGAGI. This record comes from a study of blood T cell repertoires in COVID-19. Turning to the study itself: The cDNA or gDNA used as material had been derived from T cells, B-cell-depleted T cells, or PBMCs.

Original processing methods: The authors estimated nucleated cell counts from reference gene primer amplification. Assay used: immunoSEQ multiplex PCR; TCRdb lists only in-frame clones, some missing. V and J calls plus clone size are reproduced from that table; the DNA served to infer D and trimming. The sample lists 100,000 to 150,000 clones, 80% to 90% occurring once. Sequenced: peripheral blood. The TCR originated in a human donor in a cohort sampled during active COVID-19. The chain joins TRBV6-5 to TRBJ2-7; TRBD1 matches 10 bases. The CDR3 DNA reads as TGTGCCAGCAGTTACTCGGGGACAGGGGTGTCCGAGCAGTACTTC. Protein sequence: CASSYSGTGVSEQYF.